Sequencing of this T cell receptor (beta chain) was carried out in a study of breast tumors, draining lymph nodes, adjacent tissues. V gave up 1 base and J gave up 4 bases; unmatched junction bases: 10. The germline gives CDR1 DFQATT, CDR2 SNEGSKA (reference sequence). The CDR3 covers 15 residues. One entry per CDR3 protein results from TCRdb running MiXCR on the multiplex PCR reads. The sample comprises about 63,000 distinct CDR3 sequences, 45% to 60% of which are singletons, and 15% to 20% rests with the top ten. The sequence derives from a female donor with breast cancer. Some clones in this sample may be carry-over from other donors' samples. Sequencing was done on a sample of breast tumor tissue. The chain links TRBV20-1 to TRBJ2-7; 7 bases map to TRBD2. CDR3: CSARVSTSRPYEQYF. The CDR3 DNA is TGCAGTGCTAGAGTTTCGACTAGCAGACCGTACGAGCAGTACTTC.